This T cell receptor beta chain was observed in a study of beta chain features in type 1 diabetes. The study, taken as a whole, reports: Shorter TCRB CDR3s, moderately but significantly so, marked every one of the four CD4+ subsets in Type 1 diabetes patients. HLA effects on TCRB rearrangement stayed unresolved here.

Since all of the isolated RNA was reverse transcribed, expressed TCRB transcripts were what got sequenced. Sequencing was performed with immunoSEQ multiplex PCR; in TCRdb, only in-frame clones are kept and a portion is missing. Of 900,000 or so clones listed, 15% to 20% are singletons. As concerns this clone: As yet, its antigen is unknown.

V lost 6 bases, J lost 2 bases, and 9 bases stayed unmatched. The CDR3 length is 15 residues. Per the germline V gene, CDR1 is SNHLY and CDR2 is FYNNEI. The specimen was naive CD4+ T cells from blood. This TCR was recovered from a woman younger than 30 in good health. The rearrangement joins TRBV2 to TRBJ2-7, with 8 bases identical to TRBD1. CDR3 region: CASRAGTGRAYEQYF. The DNA of the CDR3 is TGTGCCAGCAGGGCCGGGACAGGACGCGCCTACGAGCAGTACTTC.